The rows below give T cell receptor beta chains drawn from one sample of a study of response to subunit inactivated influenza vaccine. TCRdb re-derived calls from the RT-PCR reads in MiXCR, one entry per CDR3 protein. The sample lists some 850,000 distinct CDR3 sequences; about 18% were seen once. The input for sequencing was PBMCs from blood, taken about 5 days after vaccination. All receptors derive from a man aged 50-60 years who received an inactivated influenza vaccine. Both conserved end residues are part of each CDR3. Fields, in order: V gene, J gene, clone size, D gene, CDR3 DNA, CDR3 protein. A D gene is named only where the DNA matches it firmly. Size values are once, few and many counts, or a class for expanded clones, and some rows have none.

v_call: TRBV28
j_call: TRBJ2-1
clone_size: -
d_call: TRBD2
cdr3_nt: TGTGCCAGCAGTTCTAGCGGGAGGCAAAGCTCCTACAATGAGCAGTTCTTC
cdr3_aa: CASSSSGRQSSYNEQFF

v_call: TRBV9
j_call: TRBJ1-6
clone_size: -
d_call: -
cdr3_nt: TGTGCCAGCAGCGTAGGACAGCTAACTAATTCACCCCTCCACTTT
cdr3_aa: CASSVGQLTNSPLHF

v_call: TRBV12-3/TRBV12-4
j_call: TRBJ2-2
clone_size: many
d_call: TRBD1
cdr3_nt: TGTGCCAGCAGTTTCGCTCCAGGGGGCTACACCGGGGAGCTGTTTTTT
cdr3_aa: CASSFAPGGYTGELFF

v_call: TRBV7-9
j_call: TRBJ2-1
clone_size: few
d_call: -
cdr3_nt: TGTGCCAGCTTAGTTTTCGGGGTCGGGGGCAACAATGGTGAGCAGTTCTTC
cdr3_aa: CASLVFGVGGNNGEQFF

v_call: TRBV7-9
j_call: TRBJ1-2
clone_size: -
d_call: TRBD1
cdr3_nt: TGTGCCAGCAGCTATAACAGGGGAGAAGCTGGCTACACCTTC
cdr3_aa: CASSYNRGEAGYTF

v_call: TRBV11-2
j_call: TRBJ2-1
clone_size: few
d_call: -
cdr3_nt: TGTGCCAGCAACCCAACAGGCCAGGAGCAGTTCTTC
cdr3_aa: CASNPTGQEQFF

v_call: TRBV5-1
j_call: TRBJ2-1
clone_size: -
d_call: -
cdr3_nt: TGCGCCAGCAGCTCCCTGGGGCAGACCTACAATGAGCAGTTCTTC
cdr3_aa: CASSSLGQTYNEQFF

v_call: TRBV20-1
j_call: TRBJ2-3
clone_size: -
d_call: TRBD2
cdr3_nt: TGCAGTGCCAACCCCCGACTAGCGGGAGGGGCGGATACGCAGTATTTT
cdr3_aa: CSANPRLAGGADTQYF

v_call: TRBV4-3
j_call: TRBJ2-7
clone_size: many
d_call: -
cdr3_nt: TGCGCCAGCAGCCAAGATTTGGGGGCCCTCAAGCAGTACTTC
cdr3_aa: CASSQDLGALKQYF

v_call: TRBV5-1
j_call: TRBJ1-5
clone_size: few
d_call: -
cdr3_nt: TGCGCCAGCAGCTTGGAGGGGACTCAGCCCCAGCATTTT
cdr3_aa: CASSLEGTQPQHF

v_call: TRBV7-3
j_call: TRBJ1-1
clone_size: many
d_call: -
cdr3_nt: TGTGCCAGCAGCCAGGACAGAGCCACTGAAGCTTTCTTT
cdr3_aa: CASSQDRATEAFF

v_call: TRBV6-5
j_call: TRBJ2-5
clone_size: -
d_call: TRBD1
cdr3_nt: TGTGCCAGCAGTTACGCAGGGGGCGCGGGAGAGACCCAGTACTTC
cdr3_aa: CASSYAGGAGETQYF

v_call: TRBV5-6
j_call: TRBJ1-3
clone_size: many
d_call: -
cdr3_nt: TGTGCCAGCAGCTTGGGGGACACTGGAAACACCATATATTTT
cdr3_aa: CASSLGDTGNTIYF

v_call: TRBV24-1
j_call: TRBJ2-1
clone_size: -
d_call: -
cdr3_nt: TGTGCCACCAGTGCTGGTGGAGGTGGGTTCAATGAGCAGTTCTTC
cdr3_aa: CATSAGGGGFNEQFF

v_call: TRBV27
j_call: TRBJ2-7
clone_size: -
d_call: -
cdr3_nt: TGTGCCAGCAGGGGTCCGGGCCCTTCCTACGAGCAGTACTTC
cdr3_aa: CASRGPGPSYEQYF

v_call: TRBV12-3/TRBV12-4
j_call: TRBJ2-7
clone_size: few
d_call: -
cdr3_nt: TGTGCCAGCAGTCGACCGTCCTACGAGCAGTACTTC
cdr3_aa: CASSRPSYEQYF

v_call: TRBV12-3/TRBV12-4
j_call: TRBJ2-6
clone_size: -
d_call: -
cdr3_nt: TGTGCCAGCAGTTACTCAGGGGCGATTACTGGGGCCAACGTCCTGACTTTC
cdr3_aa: CASSYSGAITGANVLTF

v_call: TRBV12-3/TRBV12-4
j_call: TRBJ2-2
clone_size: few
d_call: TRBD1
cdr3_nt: TGTGCCAGCAGTGACAGGGGGCGTTGGCCCGGGGAGCTGTTTTTT
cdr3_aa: CASSDRGRWPGELFF

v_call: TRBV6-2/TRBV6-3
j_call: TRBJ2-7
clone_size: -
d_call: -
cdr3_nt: TGTGCCAGCAGTTACCCCGGGACGGCTTCCTACGAGCAGTACTTC
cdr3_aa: CASSYPGTASYEQYF

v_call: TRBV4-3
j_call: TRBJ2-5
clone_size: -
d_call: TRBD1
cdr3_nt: TGCGCCAGCAGCCAAGATCCAGGGGGAAAGACCCAGTACTTC
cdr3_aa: CASSQDPGGKTQYF

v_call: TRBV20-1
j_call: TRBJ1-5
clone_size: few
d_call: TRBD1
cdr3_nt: TGCAGTGCTCTCGGACAGGGGGGTAGCAATCAGCCCCAGCATTTT
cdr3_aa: CSALGQGGSNQPQHF

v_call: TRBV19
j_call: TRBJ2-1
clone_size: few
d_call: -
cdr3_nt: TGTGCCAGTAGTATAAGCGGGTCGGCCCCCCACAATGAGCAGTTCTTC
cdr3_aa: CASSISGSAPHNEQFF

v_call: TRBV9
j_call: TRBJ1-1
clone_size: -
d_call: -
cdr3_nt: TGTGCCAGCAGCGTCAGCCAGGGGTCGGTGAACACTGAAGCTTTCTTT
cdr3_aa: CASSVSQGSVNTEAFF

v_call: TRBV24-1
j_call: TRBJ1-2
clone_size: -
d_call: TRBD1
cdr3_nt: TGTGCCACCAGTGGTCCCGGGACAGGGAACTATGGCTACACCTTC
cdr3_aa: CATSGPGTGNYGYTF

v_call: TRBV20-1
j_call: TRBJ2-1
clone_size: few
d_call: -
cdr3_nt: TGCAGTGCTGAAGGTTTGGGGGCCGAGCAGTTCTTC
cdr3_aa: CSAEGLGAEQFF

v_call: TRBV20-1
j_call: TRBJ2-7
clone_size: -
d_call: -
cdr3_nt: TGCAGTGCTAGAATGGATTCCCGGGGAGACTCCTACGAGCAGTACTTC
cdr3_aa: CSARMDSRGDSYEQYF

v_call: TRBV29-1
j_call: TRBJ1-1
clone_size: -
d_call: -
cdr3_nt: TGCAGCGTTGAAGATAGGTGGGGGGTGGACACTGAAGCTTTCTTT
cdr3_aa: CSVEDRWGVDTEAFF

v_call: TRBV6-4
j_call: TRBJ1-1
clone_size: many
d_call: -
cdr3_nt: TGTGCCAGACCGGGACGAACCTTGGCCACTGAAGCTTTCTTT
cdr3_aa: CARPGRTLATEAFF

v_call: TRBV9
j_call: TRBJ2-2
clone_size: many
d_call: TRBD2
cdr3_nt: TGTGCCAGCAGCGTAGGCGGGAGGAACACCGGGGAGCTGTTTTTT
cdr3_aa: CASSVGGRNTGELFF

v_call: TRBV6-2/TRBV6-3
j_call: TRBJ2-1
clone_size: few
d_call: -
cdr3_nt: TGTGCCAGCAGTTACTCGGGGGGCAGGTCGGATGAGCAGTTCTTC
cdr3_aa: CASSYSGGRSDEQFF

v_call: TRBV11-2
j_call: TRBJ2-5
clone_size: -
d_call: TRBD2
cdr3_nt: TGTGCCAGCACCCCAGCGGGGACCCAAGAGACCCAGTACTTC
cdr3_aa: CASTPAGTQETQYF

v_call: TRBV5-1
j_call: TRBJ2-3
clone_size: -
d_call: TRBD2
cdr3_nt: TGCGCCAGCAGCTTCTCACGGGGACTAGCAAACACAGATACGCATTATTTT
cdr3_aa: CASSFSRGLANTDTHYF

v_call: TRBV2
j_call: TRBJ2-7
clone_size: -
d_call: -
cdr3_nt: TGTGCCAGCAGCCCGTGGGAACGGATTAACTACGAGCAGTACTTC
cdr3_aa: CASSPWERINYEQYF

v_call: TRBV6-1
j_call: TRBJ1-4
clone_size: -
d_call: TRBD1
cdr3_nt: TGTGCCAGCAGTGAGCAACCGGGACAGGGCGCAACTAATGAAAAACTGTTTTTT
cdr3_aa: CASSEQPGQGATNEKLFF

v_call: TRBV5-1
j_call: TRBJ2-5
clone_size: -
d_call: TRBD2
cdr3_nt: TGCGCCAGCCGAACGGGGGGCCAAGAGACCCAGTACTTC
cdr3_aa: CASRTGGQETQYF

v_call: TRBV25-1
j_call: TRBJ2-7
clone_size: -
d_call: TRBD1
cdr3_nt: TGTGCCAGCAGTGATCCCCTTCGGGACAGGGACTACGAGCAGTACTTC
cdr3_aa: CASSDPLRDRDYEQYF

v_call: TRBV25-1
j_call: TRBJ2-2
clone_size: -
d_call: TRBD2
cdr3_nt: TGTGCCAGCACCGGTAGCGGGAAGTCCGGGGAGCTGTTTTTT
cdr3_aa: CASTGSGKSGELFF

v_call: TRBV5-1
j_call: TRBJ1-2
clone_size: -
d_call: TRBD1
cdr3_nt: TGCGCCAGCAGCATGCCGACAGGGGGCAATCCTGGCTACACCTTC
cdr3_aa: CASSMPTGGNPGYTF

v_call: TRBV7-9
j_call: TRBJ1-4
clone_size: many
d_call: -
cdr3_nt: TGTGCCAGCAGCTTAGGCCCCCACGAAAAACTGTTTTTT
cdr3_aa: CASSLGPHEKLFF

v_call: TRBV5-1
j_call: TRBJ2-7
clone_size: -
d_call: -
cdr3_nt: TGCGCCAGCAGTTCTCACGACAACTCCTACGAGCAGTACTTC
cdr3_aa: CASSSHDNSYEQYF

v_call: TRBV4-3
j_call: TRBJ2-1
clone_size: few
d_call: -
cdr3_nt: TGCGCCAGCAGCCCTGGGATCGGAGACAATGAGCAGTTCTTC
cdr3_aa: CASSPGIGDNEQFF

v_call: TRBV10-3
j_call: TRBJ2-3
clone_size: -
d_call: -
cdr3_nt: TGTGCCATCAGTGCCGGGTTGCGGGATACGCAGTATTTT
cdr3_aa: CAISAGLRDTQYF

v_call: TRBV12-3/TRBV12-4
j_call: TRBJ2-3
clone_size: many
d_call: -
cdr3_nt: TGTGCCAGCAGTTTATCCGGGGGGCCAGATACGCAGTATTTT
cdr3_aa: CASSLSGGPDTQYF

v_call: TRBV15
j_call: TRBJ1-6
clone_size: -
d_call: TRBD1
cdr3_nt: TGTGCCACCAGCATGACAGGGGAGGGTAATTCACCCCTCCACTTT
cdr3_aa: CATSMTGEGNSPLHF

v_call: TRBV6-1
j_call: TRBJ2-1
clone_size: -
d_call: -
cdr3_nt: TGTGCCAGCAGTATAAGGAGCGATTCCTACAATGAGCAGTTCTTC
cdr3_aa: CASSIRSDSYNEQFF

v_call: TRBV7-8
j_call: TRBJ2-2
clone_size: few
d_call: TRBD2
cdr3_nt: TGTGCCAGCAGCTTACTAGCGGGGGGGGTGAACACCGGGGAGCTGTTTTTT
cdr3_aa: CASSLLAGGVNTGELFF

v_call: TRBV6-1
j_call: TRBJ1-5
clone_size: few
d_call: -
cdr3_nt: TGTGCCAGCAGTGAAGCCGGCCAGCCCAATCAGCCCCAGCATTTT
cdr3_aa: CASSEAGQPNQPQHF

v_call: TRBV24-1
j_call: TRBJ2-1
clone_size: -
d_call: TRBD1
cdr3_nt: TGTGCCACCAGTGACGGACAGGCTGGCTCCTACAATGAGCAGTTCTTC
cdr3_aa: CATSDGQAGSYNEQFF